This T cell receptor beta chain was captured in a study of beta chain features in type 1 diabetes. Germline loops: CDR1 MDHEN, CDR2 SYDVKM. The CDR3 has 13 amino acids. V shed 2 bases and J shed 0 bases, with 5 bases lying between them. Regarding this clone: Its matching antigen is unknown.

Findings and caveats of the study: TCRB CDR3s were moderately but significantly shorter in Type 1 diabetes patients in all four CD4+ subsets. The naive, central memory and Treg TCRB repertoires showed an apparent similarity that was greater among patients than among healthy donors.

Every isolated RNA sample was fully reverse transcribed, so sequencing captured expressed TCRB transcripts. Repertoires were generated with immunoSEQ multiplex PCR, while TCRdb's copy carries only in-frame clones and drops some. The data contain a few hundred thousand clones, 9.5% to 13% of them singletons. The sample was central memory CD4+ T cells from blood. The chain carries TRBV28 and TRBJ2-7; D is ambiguous. The source of this sequence is a young man in good health. This CDR3 is CASSLEYSYEQYF. The CDR3 region has the DNA TGTGCCAGCAGTTTAGAGTACTCCTACGAGCAGTACTTC.